This T cell receptor (beta chain) appears in the sequencing data of a study of vaccination and CD4 T cells after COVID-19. TCRdb redid the calling of the PCR reads with MiXCR, one entry per CDR3 protein. The table records fewer than 20,000 distinct CDR3 sequences, 62% of them present only once. V was clipped by 0 bases and J by 4 bases, with 1 base between them. The CDR3 contains 12 residues. Germline assignment: CDR1 KGHDR and CDR2 SFDVKD. The material was CD4+ T cells from blood, obtained before SARS-CoV-2 vaccination. This TCR was sampled from a human donor who had recovered from COVID-19. The chain employs TRBV24-1 and TRBJ2-3; D not resolved. This chain's CDR3 is CATSDLPDTQYF. CDR3 in DNA: TGTGCCACCAGTGATTTGCCAGATACGCAGTATTTT.